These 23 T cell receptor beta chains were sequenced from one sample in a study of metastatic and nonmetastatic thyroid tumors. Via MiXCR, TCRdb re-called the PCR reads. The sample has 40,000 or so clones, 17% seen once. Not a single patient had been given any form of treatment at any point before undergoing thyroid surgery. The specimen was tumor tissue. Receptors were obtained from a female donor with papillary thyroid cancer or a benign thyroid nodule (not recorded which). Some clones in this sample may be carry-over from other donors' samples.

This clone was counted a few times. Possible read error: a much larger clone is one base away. CDR3 coding DNA: TGTGCCAGCATCCCTGGGACCATCAACACAGATACGCAGTATTTT. As protein: CASIPGTINTDTQYF. V gene TRBV11-1 combines with J gene TRBJ2-3, with D perhaps matching TRBD1 or TRBD2 (5 bases each). With 7 bases removed from V and 2 bases from J, the gap between germline ends came to 16 bases. Germline V gene lookup returns CDR1 SGHAT and CDR2 FQDESV (reference sequence). The CDR3 is 15 amino acids.

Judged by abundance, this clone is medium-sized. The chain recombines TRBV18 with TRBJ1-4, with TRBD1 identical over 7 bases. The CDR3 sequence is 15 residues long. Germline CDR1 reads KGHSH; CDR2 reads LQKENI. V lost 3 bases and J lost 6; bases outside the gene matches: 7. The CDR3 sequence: CASSPDRERDEKLFF. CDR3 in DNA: TGTGCCAGCTCACCCGACAGGGAAAGAGATGAAAAACTGTTTTTT.

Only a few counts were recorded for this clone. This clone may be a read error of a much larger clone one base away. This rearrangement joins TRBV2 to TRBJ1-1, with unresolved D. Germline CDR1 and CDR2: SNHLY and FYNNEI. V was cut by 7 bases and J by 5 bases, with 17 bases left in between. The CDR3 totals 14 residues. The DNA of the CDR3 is TGTGCCAGCACCTTTGTGGAGGGCGGGACTGAAGCTTTCTTT. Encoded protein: CASTFVEGGTEAFF.

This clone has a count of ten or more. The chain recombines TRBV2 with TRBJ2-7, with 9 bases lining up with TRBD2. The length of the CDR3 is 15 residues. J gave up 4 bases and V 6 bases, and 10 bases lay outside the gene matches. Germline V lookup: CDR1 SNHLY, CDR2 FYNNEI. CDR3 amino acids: CASSAPASGIYEQYF. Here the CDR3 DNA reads TGTGCCAGCAGCGCCCCCGCTAGCGGGATTTACGAGCAGTACTTC.

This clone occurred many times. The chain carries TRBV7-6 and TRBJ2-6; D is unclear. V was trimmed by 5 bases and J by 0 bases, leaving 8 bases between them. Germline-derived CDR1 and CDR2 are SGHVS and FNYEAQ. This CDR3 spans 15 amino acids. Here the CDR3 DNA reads TGTGCCAGCAGCCAGAAGTTCTCTGGGGCCAACGTCCTGACTTTC. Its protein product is CASSQKFSGANVLTF.

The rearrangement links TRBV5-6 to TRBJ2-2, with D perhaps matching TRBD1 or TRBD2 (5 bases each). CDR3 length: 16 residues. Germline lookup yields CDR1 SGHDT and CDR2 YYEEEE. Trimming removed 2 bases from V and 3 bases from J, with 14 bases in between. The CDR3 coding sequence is TGTGCCAGCAGCTTCGGGGCCCCCTCGTACACCGGGGAGCTGTTTTTT. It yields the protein CASSFGAPSYTGELFF. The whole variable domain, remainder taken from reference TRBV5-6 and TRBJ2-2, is DAGVTQSPTHLIKTRGQQVTLRCSPKSGHDTVSWYQQALGQGPQFIFQYYEEEERQRGNFPDRFSGHQFPNYSSELNVNALLLGDSALYLCASSFGAPSYTGELFFGEGSRLTVL.

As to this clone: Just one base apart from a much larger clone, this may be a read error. CDR3 bases: TGTGCCAGCAGCCCTAGTGGGATTTCACCCCTCCACTTT. Residues: CASSPSGISPLHF. The chain joins TRBV5-5 to TRBJ1-6; D is ambiguous. This CDR3 region has 13 residues. Germline V gives CDR1 SGHKS, CDR2 YYEKEE (reference sequence). Trimming pared 4 bases from V and 9 bases from J, leaving 11 bases between.

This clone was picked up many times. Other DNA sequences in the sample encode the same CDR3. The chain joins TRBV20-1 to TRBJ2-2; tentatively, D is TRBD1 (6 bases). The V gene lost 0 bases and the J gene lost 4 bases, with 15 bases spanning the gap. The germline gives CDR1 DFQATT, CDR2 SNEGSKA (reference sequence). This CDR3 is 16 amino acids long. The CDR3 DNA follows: TGCAGTGCTAGAGATCCGACAGGCACCGCCACCGGGGAGCTGTTTTTT. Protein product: CSARDPTGTATGELFF.

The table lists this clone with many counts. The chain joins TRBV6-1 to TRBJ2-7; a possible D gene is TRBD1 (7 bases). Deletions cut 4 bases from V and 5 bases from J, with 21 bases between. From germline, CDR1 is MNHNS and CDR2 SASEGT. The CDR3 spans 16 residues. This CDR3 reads CASSGRGQAVVNEQYF. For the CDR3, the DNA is TGTGCCAGCAGTGGGAGGGGGCAGGCGGTCGTGAACGAGCAGTACTTC.

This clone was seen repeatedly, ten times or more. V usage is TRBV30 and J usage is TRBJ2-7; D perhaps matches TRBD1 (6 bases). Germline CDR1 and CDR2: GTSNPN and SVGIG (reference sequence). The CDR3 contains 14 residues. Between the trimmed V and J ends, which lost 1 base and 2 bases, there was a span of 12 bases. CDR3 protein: CAWSAGQGPYEQYF. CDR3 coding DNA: TGTGCCTGGAGTGCGGGGCAGGGGCCCTACGAGCAGTACTTC. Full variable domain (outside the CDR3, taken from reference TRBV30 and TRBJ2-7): SQTIHQWPATLVQPVGSPLSLECTVEGTSNPNLYWYRQAAGRGLQLLFYSVGIGQISSEVPQNLSASRPQDRQFILSSKKLLLSDSGFYLCAWSAGQGPYEQYFGPGTRLTVT.

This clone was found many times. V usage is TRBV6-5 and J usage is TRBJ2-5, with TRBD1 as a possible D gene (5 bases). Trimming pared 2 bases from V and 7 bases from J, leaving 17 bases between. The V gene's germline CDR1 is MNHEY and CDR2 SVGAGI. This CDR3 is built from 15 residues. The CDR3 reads CASSYGWQGRGTQYF. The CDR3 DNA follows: TGTGCCAGCAGTTACGGGTGGCAGGGTCGAGGGACCCAGTACTTC.

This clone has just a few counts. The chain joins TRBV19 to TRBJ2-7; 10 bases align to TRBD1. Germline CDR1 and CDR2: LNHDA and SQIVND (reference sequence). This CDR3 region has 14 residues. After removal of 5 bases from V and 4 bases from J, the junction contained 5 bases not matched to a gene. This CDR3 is CASSAPGQGYEQYF. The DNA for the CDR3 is TGTGCCAGTAGTGCACCGGGACAGGGGTACGAGCAGTACTTC. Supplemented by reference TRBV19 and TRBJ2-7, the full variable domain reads DGGITQSPKYLFRKEGQNVTLSCEQNLNHDAMYWYRQDPGQGLRLIYYSQIVNDFQKGDIAEGYSVSREKKESFPLTVTSAQKNPTAFYLCASSAPGQGYEQYFGPGTRLTVT.

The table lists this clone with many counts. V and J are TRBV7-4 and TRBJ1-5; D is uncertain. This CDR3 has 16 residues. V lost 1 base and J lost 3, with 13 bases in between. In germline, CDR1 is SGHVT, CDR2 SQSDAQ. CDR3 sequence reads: CASSLGEKDFNQPQHF. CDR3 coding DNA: TGTGCCAGCAGCTTAGGGGAAAAGGACTTCAATCAGCCCCAGCATTTT.

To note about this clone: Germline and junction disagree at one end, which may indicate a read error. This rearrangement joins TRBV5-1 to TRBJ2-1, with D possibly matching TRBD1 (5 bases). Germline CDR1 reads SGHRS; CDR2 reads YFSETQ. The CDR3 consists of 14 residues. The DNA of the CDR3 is TGCGACAGCAGCTTGGGGCAATCGACTGATGAGAAGTTCTTC. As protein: CDSSLGQSTDEKFF.

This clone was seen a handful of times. CDR3 sequence reads: CASSPGKGGRRTDTQYF. CDR3 DNA: TGTGCCAGCAGTCCCGGAAAGGGAGGGCGGAGAACAGATACGCAGTATTTT. The gene calls are TRBV27 and TRBJ2-3; TRBD2 aligns across 7 bases. In germline, CDR1 is MNHEY, CDR2 SMNVEV (reference sequence). V dropped 5 bases and J dropped 3; count of bases not matched to a gene: 14. The CDR3 loop spans 17 amino acids.

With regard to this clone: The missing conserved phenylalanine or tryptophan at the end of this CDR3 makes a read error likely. CDR3 coding DNA: TGTGCCAGCAGCCCTAGTGCTTGGAATGAGCAGTTCTCC. Protein product: CASSPSAWNEQFS. The chain is built from TRBV9 and TRBJ2-1; D not certain. With 4 bases removed from V and 7 bases from J, the gap between germline ends came to 12 bases. Germline CDR1 reads SGDLS; CDR2 reads YYNGEE. The CDR3 is made up of 13 amino acids.

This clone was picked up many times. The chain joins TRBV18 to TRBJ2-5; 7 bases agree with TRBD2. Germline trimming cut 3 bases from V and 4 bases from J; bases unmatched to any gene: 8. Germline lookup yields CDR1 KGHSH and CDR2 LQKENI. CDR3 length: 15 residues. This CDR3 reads CASSPTSRWVETQYF. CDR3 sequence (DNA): TGTGCCAGCTCACCGACTAGCCGATGGGTAGAGACCCAGTACTTC.

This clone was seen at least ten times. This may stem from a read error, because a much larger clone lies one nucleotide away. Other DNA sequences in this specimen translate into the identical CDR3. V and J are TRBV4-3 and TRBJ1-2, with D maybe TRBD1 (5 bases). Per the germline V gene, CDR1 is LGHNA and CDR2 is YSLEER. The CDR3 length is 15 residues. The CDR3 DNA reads TGCGCCAGCAGCCAAGATCAAGCCCAGTCGTGGGGCTGCACCTTC. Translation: CASSQDQAQSWGCTF.

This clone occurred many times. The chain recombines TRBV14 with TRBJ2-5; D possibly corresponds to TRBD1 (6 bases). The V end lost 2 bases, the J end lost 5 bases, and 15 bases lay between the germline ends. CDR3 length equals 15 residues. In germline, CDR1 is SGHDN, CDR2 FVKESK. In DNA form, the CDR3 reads TGTGCCAGCAGCCAATTTTGGGGGCCACGGGAGACCCAGTACTTC. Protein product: CASSQFWGPRETQYF.

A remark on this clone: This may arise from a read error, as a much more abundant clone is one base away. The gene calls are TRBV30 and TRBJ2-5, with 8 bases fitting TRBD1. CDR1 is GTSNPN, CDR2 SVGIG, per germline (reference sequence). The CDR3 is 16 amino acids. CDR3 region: CTWSSGQGSFGETQYF. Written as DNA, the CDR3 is TGTACCTGGAGTTCCGGACAGGGTTCGTTCGGAGAGACCCAGTACTTC. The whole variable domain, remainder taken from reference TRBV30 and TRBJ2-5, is SQTIHQWPATLVQPVGSPLSLECTVEGTSNPNLYWYRQAAGRGLQLLFYSVGIGQISSEVPQNLSASRPQDRQFILSSKKLLLSDSGFYLCTWSSGQGSFGETQYFGPGTRLLVL.

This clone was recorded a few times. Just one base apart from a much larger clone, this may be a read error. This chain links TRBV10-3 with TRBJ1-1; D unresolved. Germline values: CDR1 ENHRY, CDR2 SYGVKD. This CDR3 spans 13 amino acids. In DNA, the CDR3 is TGTGCCATCAAGGCCGTAGAGAAAACTGGAGCTTTCTTT. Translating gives CAIKAVEKTGAFF.

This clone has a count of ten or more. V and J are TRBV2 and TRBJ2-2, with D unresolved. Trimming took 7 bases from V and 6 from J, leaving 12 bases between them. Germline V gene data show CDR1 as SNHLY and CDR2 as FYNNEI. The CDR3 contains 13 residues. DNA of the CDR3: TGTGCCAGCACGGGTCAGTTAGCCGGGGAGCTGTTTTTT. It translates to CASTGQLAGELFF.

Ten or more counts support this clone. CDR3 loop: CASSLFASGRETQYF. In DNA, the CDR3 is TGTGCCAGCAGCTTATTTGCCAGCGGACGGGAGACCCAGTACTTC. The chain joins TRBV11-3 to TRBJ2-5, with D maybe TRBD2 (5 bases). Germline V gene lookup returns CDR1 SGHNT and CDR2 YENEEA. The CDR3 consists of 15 residues. Trimming left V 2 bases short and J 5 bases short, with 15 bases between.